A single sample gave rise to the 8 T cell receptor beta chains below, sequenced in a study of radiotherapy plus CTLA-4 blockade in lung cancer. Profiled with immunoSEQ multiplex PCR; TCRdb holds only in-frame clones, not every one. This sample has about 80,000 clones, with around 86% found just once. The sequencing here drew on peripheral blood, taken from a patient treated with radiotherapy plus ipilimumab. The receptor set was obtained from a human donor with non-small cell lung cancer who had stable disease on radiotherapy plus ipilimumab.

The rearrangement uses TRBV13 and TRBJ2-3; possibly TRBD2 for D (6 bases). Trimming stripped 3 bases from V and 0 bases from J, with 10 bases between. CDR1 is PRHDT, CDR2 FYEKMQ, per germline (reference sequence). The CDR3 extends over 15 amino acids. The CDR3 reads CASSFTGASTDTQYF. CDR3 nucleotide sequence: TGTGCCAGCAGCTTTACGGGAGCGAGCACAGATACGCAGTATTTT.

The chain is built from TRBV9 and TRBJ1-1; 9 bases are shared with TRBD1. Per germline, CDR1 SGDLS and CDR2 YYNGEE. The CDR3 sequence is 13 residues long. Trimming removed 2 bases from V and 8 bases from J; junction bases left unmatched: 4. The chain's CDR3 is CASSVTGTGEAFF. Here the CDR3 DNA reads TGTGCCAGCAGCGTTACCGGGACAGGGGAAGCTTTCTTT.

J is TRBJ2-7 and V is TRBV2; 8 nucleotides line up with TRBD1. Trimming took 3 bases from V and 3 from J; bases not matched to a gene: 1. Germline assignment: CDR1 SNHLY and CDR2 FYNNEI. This CDR3 has 13 amino acids. The CDR3 is CASSDDRGYEQYF. DNA of the CDR3: TGTGCCAGCAGTGATGACAGGGGCTACGAGCAGTACTTC.

The chain uses TRBV11-2 and TRBJ2-3; D unresolved. CDR1 is SGHAT, CDR2 FQNNGV, per germline. The germline V and J ends were trimmed by 5 bases and 6 bases, with 6 bases remaining between them. The CDR3 loop spans 11 amino acids. The CDR3 here is CASSPADTQYF. As DNA, the CDR3 is TGTGCCAGCAGCCCGGCGGATACGCAGTATTTT.

The gene calls are TRBV19 and TRBJ1-1; tentatively, D is TRBD1 (6 bases). V lost 5 bases to trimming and J lost 1 base, with 14 bases between them. Germline V CDR1 and CDR2: LNHDA, SQIVND (reference sequence). This CDR3 is 15 amino acids long. The CDR3 bases are TGTGCCAGTAGTCCGCCAGGGGTGGGGAACACTGAAGCTTTCTTT. This codes for CASSPPGVGNTEAFF.

The chain recombines TRBV7-9 with TRBJ2-7; TRBD1 might be the D (6 bases). The length of the CDR3 is 14 residues. Germline lookup yields CDR1 SEHNR and CDR2 FQNEAQ (reference sequence). Trimming took off 5 bases at V and 1 base at J, with 12 bases between the two ends. The CDR3 region is CASSVHRESYEQYF. The CDR3 coding sequence is TGTGCCAGCAGCGTACACAGGGAGTCCTACGAGCAGTACTTC.

CDR3: CASSDGASGTDTQYF. In nucleotides, the CDR3 is TGTGCCAGCAGTGATGGGGCTAGCGGCACAGATACGCAGTATTTT. The genes are TRBV6-4 and TRBJ2-3, with D tentatively TRBD2 (6 bases). This CDR3 is 15 amino acids long. Germline values: CDR1 MRHNA, CDR2 SNTAGT. Between the trimmed V and J ends, which lost 3 bases and 1 base, there was a span of 11 bases.

V is TRBV30 and J is TRBJ1-2, with D perhaps matching TRBD1 (6 bases). Per the germline V gene, CDR1 is GTSNPN and CDR2 is SVGIG (reference sequence). The CDR3 runs to 11 residues. V lost 0 bases and J lost 13, with 12 bases in between. The CDR3 nucleotides are TGTGCCTGGAGTGTACAGGGACCGATCACCTTC. Translation gives CAWSVQGPITF.